This entry lists 23 T cell receptor beta chains sequenced from one sample in a study of OX40 agonist ivuxolimab in advanced cancers. The protocol was immunoSEQ multiplex PCR, while the TCRdb copy is restricted to in-frame clones and leaves out a portion. The data show 60,000 to 70,000 clones, roughly 87% seen once. The starting material was CD4+ or CD8+ T cells sorted from blood, obtained in a trial of the OX40 agonist ivuxolimab. All receptors come from an adult with an advanced solid tumor such as melanoma, head and neck, liver or kidney cancer.

The chain combines TRBV7-9 with TRBJ2-2; 7 bases are a match to TRBD2. Germline lookup yields CDR1 SEHNR and CDR2 FQNEAQ (reference sequence). Unmatched junction bases numbered 6, after V lost 7 bases and J lost 4 bases. The length of the CDR3 is 14 residues. CDR3 coding DNA: TGTGCCAGCATCAGGGCTAGCGGCACCGGGGAGCTGTTTTTT. This codes for CASIRASGTGELFF.

The V gene is TRBV19, the J gene TRBJ1-2; D remains unclear. Trimming took 4 bases from V and 0 from J, leaving 9 bases between them. The CDR3 totals 14 residues. Germline CDR1 reads LNHDA; CDR2 reads SQIVND (reference sequence). CDR3 sequence: CASSTGTANYGYTF. The CDR3 DNA follows: TGTGCCAGTAGTACGGGAACAGCTAACTATGGCTACACCTTC.

The V and J genes are TRBV6-5 and TRBJ1-2, with a possible D match to TRBD1 (5 bases). This CDR3 contains 12 residues. The ends were cut back, 5 bases at V and 2 bases at J, with 6 bases in the middle. Germline CDR1 and CDR2: MNHEY and SVGAGI. Here the CDR3 reads CASSTGNYGYTF. The CDR3 region has the DNA TGTGCCAGCAGTACAGGCAACTATGGCTACACCTTC.

V gene TRBV5-1 combines with J gene TRBJ1-4; maybe TRBD1 (6 bases). V was cut by 1 base and J by 7 bases, with 11 bases left in between. Germline V gene lookup returns CDR1 SGHRS and CDR2 YFSETQ. This CDR3 has 14 residues. In DNA form, the CDR3 reads TGCGCCAGCAGCTTGAAGGGGGGCAGTGAAAAACTGTTTTTT. It encodes CASSLKGGSEKLFF.

The V call is TRBV19, the J call TRBJ2-2; 8 positions agree with TRBD2. V trimming: 2 bases; J trimming: 8 bases; junction bases outside the gene matches: 10. Germline V gene data show CDR1 as LNHDA and CDR2 as SQIVND (reference sequence). This CDR3 has 16 amino acids. Written as DNA, the CDR3 is TGTGCCAGTAGTATACTCCCGGGAGGGTCCCCGGGGGAGCTGTTTTTT. Its protein is CASSILPGGSPGELFF.

J is TRBJ1-6 and V is TRBV28, with TRBD1 matching 9 bases. CDR3 size: 15 residues. The trim removed 6 bases at V and 6 bases at J, leaving 6 bases unmatched. Germline V lookup: CDR1 MDHEN, CDR2 SYDVKM. The CDR3: CASSPGTGSNSPLHF. The CDR3 nucleotides are TGTGCCAGCAGCCCCGGGACAGGGAGTAATTCACCCCTCCACTTT.

This clone appeared once. Compared with germline, one end of the junction differs, possibly owing to a read error. CDR3 bases: TGCGCCAGCAGCGGGGGACTCGCGAACACTGAAGCTTTCTTT. Its translation is CASSGGLANTEAFF. The rearrangement links TRBV5-4 to TRBJ1-1; weak D call: TRBD1 (5 bases). The CDR3 totals 14 residues. Germline CDR1 reads SGHNT; CDR2 reads YYREEE (reference sequence).

The genes are TRBV27 and TRBJ2-3, with a possible D match to TRBD1 (5 bases). V gave up 4 bases and J gave up 6 bases, with 8 bases separating them. Germline V gives CDR1 MNHEY, CDR2 SMNVEV (reference sequence). CDR3 length: 12 residues. The CDR3 loop reads CASSSKGDTQYF. In nucleotides, the CDR3 is TGTGCCAGCAGTTCAAAGGGGGATACGCAGTATTTT.

The chain couples TRBV5-4 to TRBJ2-7, with 7 bases fitting TRBD1. Germline CDR1 and CDR2: SGHNT and YYREEE (reference sequence). Trimming took 0 bases from V and 8 from J; bases not matched to a gene: 5. This CDR3 is 13 amino acids long. In DNA, the CDR3 is TGTGCCAGCAGCTTGGCCGGGACAGTCAAGCAGTACTTC. Protein sequence: CASSLAGTVKQYF.

This chain connects TRBV5-1 to TRBJ2-5; D is unresolved. The V gene lost 0 bases and the J gene lost 4 bases, with 13 bases spanning the gap. The CDR3 spans 15 residues. Germline loops: CDR1 SGHRS, CDR2 YFSETQ. The CDR3 sequence is CASSLDPGVGETQYF. Written as DNA, the CDR3 is TGCGCCAGCAGCTTGGACCCTGGGGTAGGAGAGACCCAGTACTTC.

CDR3 sequence: CASSIEVSYGYTF. CDR3 DNA: TGTGCCAGTAGTATCGAAGTATCCTATGGCTACACCTTC. This sequence joins TRBV19 and TRBJ1-2; no definite D call. The CDR3 spans 13 residues. V shed 3 bases and J shed 4 bases, with 9 bases lying between them. Germline CDR1 and CDR2: LNHDA and SQIVND (reference sequence).

This clone appeared a few times. The gene calls are TRBV5-6 and TRBJ2-5; D tentatively fits TRBD1 or TRBD2 (5 bases each). This CDR3 is 15 amino acids long. Germline values: CDR1 SGHDT, CDR2 YYEEEE. The V end was cut by 4 bases, the J end by 0 bases, with 13 bases between. This CDR3 reads CASSGDGGYQETQYF. CDR3 DNA: TGTGCCAGCAGCGGGGACGGAGGATACCAAGAGACCCAGTACTTC.

V is TRBV5-4 and J is TRBJ2-4; no firm D call. CDR3 length: 15 amino acids. V gave up 5 bases and J gave up 0 bases, with 12 bases separating them. CDR1 SGHNT and CDR2 YYREEE come from the germline V gene (reference sequence). This CDR3 is CASRDVGEAKNIQYF. As DNA, the CDR3 is TGTGCCAGCAGGGATGTGGGTGAAGCCAAAAACATTCAGTACTTC.

The chain couples TRBV6-1 to TRBJ1-6; D unclear. This CDR3 spans 14 amino acids. Germline assignment: CDR1 MNHNS and CDR2 SASEGT. V lost 4 bases and J 4 bases, leaving 8 bases between the germline ends. For the CDR3, the DNA is TGTGCCAGCAGTGGTGTGGGTTATAATTCACCCCTCCACTTT. Translated: CASSGVGYNSPLHF.

This rearrangement joins TRBV9 to TRBJ1-2, with unresolved D. The CDR3 length is 16 residues. In germline, CDR1 is SGDLS, CDR2 YYNGEE. Trimming cost V 4 bases and J 1 base, with 17 bases left between them. CDR3 bases: TGTGCCAGCAGCTCATCGGGGAGGTCCCTTAACTATGGCTACACCTTC. Protein: CASSSSGRSLNYGYTF. The whole variable domain, remainder taken from reference TRBV9 and TRBJ1-2, is DSGVTQTPKHLITATGQRVTLRCSPRSGDLSVYWYQQSLDQGLQFLIQYYNGEERAKGNILERFSAQQFPDLHSELNLSSLELGDSALYFCASSSSGRSLNYGYTFGSGTRLTVV.

The chain carries TRBV28 and TRBJ2-3; 9 nucleotides align to TRBD2. V dropped 6 bases and J dropped 5; count of bases not matched to a gene: 9. CDR1 is MDHEN and CDR2 is SYDVKM in the germline V gene. The CDR3 extends over 15 amino acids. The CDR3 loop is CASSAGGRFGDTQYF. In DNA form, the CDR3 reads TGTGCCAGCAGCGCGGGAGGGCGGTTTGGAGATACGCAGTATTTT. Full variable domain (missing parts from reference TRBV28 and TRBJ2-3): DVKVTQSSRYLVKRTGEKVFLECVQDMDHENMFWYRQDPGLGLRLIYFSYDVKMKEKGDIPEGYSVSREKKERFSLILESASTNQTSMYLCASSAGGRFGDTQYFGPGTRLTVL.

A single count supports this clone. The chain is built from TRBV28 and TRBJ1-4, with D possibly matching TRBD1 (5 bases). The germline V gene has CDR1 MDHEN and CDR2 SYDVKM. The CDR3 is 14 amino acids. V was pared by 10 bases and J by 7 bases, with 19 bases between. The DNA for the CDR3 is TGTGCCACCACTTCGGGGGGAACGATTGAAAAACTGTTTTTT. Its protein is CATTSGGTIEKLFF.

The chain couples TRBV7-7 to TRBJ2-3; tentative D call: TRBD2 (5 bases). The germline CDR1 and CDR2 sequences are SSHAT and FNYEAQ (reference sequence). The CDR3 length is 14 residues. V was pared by 2 bases and J by 1 base, with 7 bases between. The CDR3: CASSLTGGTDTQYF. DNA of the CDR3: TGTGCCAGCAGCTTAACCGGGGGCACAGATACGCAGTATTTT.

This clone was seen just once. V and J are TRBV28 and TRBJ2-5; the D is unclear. The CDR3 spans 15 residues. V lost 2 bases, J lost 1 base, and 11 bases lay in between. Germline V gene data show CDR1 as MDHEN and CDR2 as SYDVKM. In nucleotides, the CDR3 is TGTGCCAGCAGTTTAATCGGTGACGGCCAAGAGACCCAGTACTTC. Translated, it gives CASSLIGDGQETQYF.

As DNA, the CDR3 is TGTGCCAGCAGGGCGGACGAATTTCACCAGCATTTT. It is translated as CASRADEFHQHF. This chain connects TRBV2 to TRBJ1-5; D is unresolved. This CDR3 spans 12 amino acids. Trimming cost V 6 bases and J 12 bases, with 15 bases left between them. Germline V gene lookup returns CDR1 SNHLY and CDR2 FYNNEI.

In DNA, the CDR3 is TGTGCCAGCAGCGTAGGGGCGGATTTAAATGAGCAGTTCTTC. It is translated as CASSVGADLNEQFF. The chain uses TRBV9 and TRBJ2-1; D ambiguous. Germline V gene sequence: CDR1 SGDLS, CDR2 YYNGEE. V was shortened by 0 bases and J by 7 bases, with 11 bases between the two germline ends. This CDR3 spans 14 amino acids.

The chain uses TRBV14 and TRBJ2-7; 7 nucleotides line up with TRBD1. CDR3 length: 13 amino acids. The junction had 4 bases not matched to a gene; V was cut back by 2 bases and J by 6 bases. Germline values: CDR1 SGHDN, CDR2 FVKESK. The CDR3 is CASSQRQGLEQYF. In DNA, the CDR3 is TGTGCCAGCAGCCAAAGACAGGGCCTCGAGCAGTACTTC.

The chain couples TRBV29-1 to TRBJ1-3; D gene ambiguous. Germline CDR1 reads SQVTM; CDR2 reads ANQGSEA. CDR3 size: 13 residues. Trimming stripped 7 bases from V and 2 bases from J, with 12 bases between. CDR3 sequence reads: CSGSDGAGNTIYF. CDR3 in DNA: TGCAGCGGCTCGGACGGAGCTGGAAACACCATATATTTT.